In this sample, the clone carrying this T cell receptor (beta chain) turned up a few times. This sample is drawn from a study of control samples from healthy donors and cancer patients. Profiled with immunoSEQ multiplex PCR; TCRdb holds only in-frame clones, not every one. The data hold more than 95,000 clones, with about 90% observed a single time. V lost 5 bases, J lost 0 bases, and 12 bases lay in between. Germline loops: CDR1 MNHEY, CDR2 SVGEGT. This CDR3 is built from 15 residues. This chain links TRBV6-2 or TRBV6-3 with TRBJ2-3; D might be TRBD2 (6 bases). The source is a man aged 18 to 29 in good health. Material for sequencing was blood. CDR3 nucleotides: TGTGCCAGCAGTACGGGGGTTCTTAGCACAGATACGCAGTATTTT. Amino acid sequence: CASSTGVLSTDTQYF.